A selection of T cell receptor beta chains follows, all from one sample in a study of CD8+ T cells in alopecia areata. TCRdb's copy holds only in-frame clones and misses some; the assay was immunoSEQ multiplex PCR. The profile shows roughly 200,000 clones, less than 70% of them singletons. The sample in question was CD8+ T cells sorted from blood, obtained at week 24, from a patient treated with tofacitinib. The source of these receptors is a human donor with alopecia areata. The conserved cysteine and the conserved F or W are not part of the CDR3 here. A clone size is listed for some rows: how often the clone was seen (once, few, many), or a class if it is expanded.

>NA|TRBV6-5
ASTEVDPPTYEQY
>NA|TRBV27
ASSLSGPNTEAF
>NA|TRBV14
ASSQERFRREY
>NA|TRBV6-1
ASSVDYYEQY
>NA|TRBV9
ASSTLGTGANVLT
>NA|TRBV11-2
ASSLYFPDTQY
>NA|TRBV5-6
ASSLDMESNYGYT
>few|TRBV7-2
ASNRDRAYQETQY
>NA|TRBV11-2
ASSLGPGAKNIQY
>NA|TRBV7-9
ASSSVGGRKDEQY
>once|TRBV25-1
ASLEGALQF
>NA|TRBV29-1
SVGGTARTGTEAF
>NA|TRBV25-1
ASRTGTPSNEQF
>few|TRBV19
ASSISGSEYQPQH
>NA|TRBV11-2
ASSSGPTYEQY
>few|TRBV10-2
ASMELIETEAF
>few|TRBV9
ASSDGGLDYEQY
>NA|TRBV14
ASSQAETEMIYEQY
>NA|TRBV30
AWISSGGGTDTQY
>NA|TRBV30
AWSSNNEQF
>NA|TRBV30
AWSVSSPLH
>NA|TRBV2
ASSTIDYNEQF
>NA|TRBV7-8
ASSLARGVGQGWAQH
>NA|TRBV27
ASSLPGSYEQY
>NA|TRBV2
ASSVVQSSTDTQY
>NA|TRBV5-6
ASSSGQSFYEQY
>NA|TRBV2
ASSELQGSNQPQH
>few|TRBV12-5
ASGTPGVEQY
>NA|TRBV11-1
ASSLRLAGTGELF
>NA|TRBV7-2
ASSLEVRAYEQY
>NA|TRBV7-9
ASSLDVGLAKNIQY
>NA|TRBV27
ASRGRNYGYT
>NA|TRBV25-1
ASSEIRAGETDEAF
>NA|TRBV7-6
ASSSGGSRPLYEQY
>NA|TRBV7-2
ASSLRETNQPQH